The entry below describes one TCR beta chain. These data are taken from a study of blood T cell repertoires in COVID-19. Study-level background: The United States, Italy and Spain were the sources of the acute and convalescent COVID-19 samples. Sources were T cells, B-cell-depleted T cells, or PBMCs; the material itself was cDNA or gDNA.

In the study's own analysis: Amplifying reference gene primers gave estimates of nucleated cell counts. Clones were sequenced by immunoSEQ multiplex PCR, and TCRdb holds only the in-frame ones, with some missing. D and trimming were read from the DNA, whereas the V and J calls and clone size are those reported in that table. The top ten clones hold just under 6.5% of a sample with 250,000 to 350,000 clones, 80% to 90% of them seen once. This CDR3 has 14 residues. Germline V gene sequence: CDR1 SNHLY, CDR2 FYNNEI. V lost 6 bases, J lost 5 bases, and 8 bases stayed unmatched. This clonotype was sampled from a woman in her fifties or sixties with COVID-19, enrolled during active disease. The chain has TRBV2 and TRBJ2-7; 9 bases match TRBD2. Sequencing input: peripheral blood. The CDR3: CASRKGAGGNEQYF. For the CDR3, the DNA is TGTGCCAGCAGAAAGGGAGCGGGAGGAAACGAGCAGTACTTC.